This T cell receptor beta chain comes out of a study of T cell responses to AZD1222 COVID-19 vaccine. The data were produced by immunoSEQ multiplex PCR, yet TCRdb's version contains in-frame clones alone and is incomplete. The sample lists tens of thousands of clones; about 90% were seen once. Points on this clone: The antigen is unknown.

Study results and caveats: Spike-specific TCR breadth and depth were elevated following two AZD1222 doses. Nearly half of the spike-specific TCRs reportedly recognize variant regions that carry no mutations.

This CDR3 spans 15 amino acids. V was clipped by 5 bases and J by 0 bases, with 14 bases between them. CDR1 SNHLY and CDR2 FYNNEI come from the germline V gene. The sample here was peripheral blood, taken on day 0 of AZD1222 vaccination. This chain uses TRBV2 with TRBJ2-7; D perhaps matches TRBD1 (5 bases). The origin of this receptor is an adult in good health. The CDR3 loop is CASSPLTGSSYEQYF. DNA for the CDR3: TGTGCCAGCAGTCCCTTAACAGGTAGCTCCTACGAGCAGTACTTC.